What follows are 29 T cell receptor beta chains derived from one specimen sequenced in a study of blood T cell repertoires in COVID-19. The protocol was immunoSEQ multiplex PCR, while the TCRdb copy is restricted to in-frame clones and leaves out a portion. Among approximately 110,000 clones, roughly 72% were seen once, and the ten largest hold 6%. The sequenced sample consisted of peripheral blood. The receptors stem from an elderly man with COVID-19, enrolled during active disease.

This CDR3 reads CASWGQDKDYGYTF. The CDR3 DNA is TGTGCCAGCTGGGGACAGGACAAGGACTATGGCTACACCTTC. The rearrangement uses TRBV3-1 (or the pseudogene TRBV3-2) and TRBJ1-2; 8 nucleotides align to TRBD1. J was trimmed by 3 bases and V by 8 bases; bases with no gene match: 8. From germline, CDR1 is LGHDT and CDR2 YNNKEL (reference sequence). The CDR3 totals 14 residues.

The V gene is TRBV28, the J gene TRBJ1-1, with D unclear. The V end was cut by 4 bases, the J end by 2 bases, with 5 bases between. Germline CDR1 reads MDHEN; CDR2 reads SYDVKM. The CDR3 length is 12 residues. The CDR3 DNA reads as TGTGCCAGCAGTTCGACTAACACTGAAGCTTTCTTT. Protein product: CASSSTNTEAFF.

The chain couples TRBV7-2 to TRBJ2-7; D remains ambiguous. Trimming cost V 3 bases and J 1 base, with 10 bases left between them. This CDR3 has 14 residues. Per germline, CDR1 SGHTA and CDR2 FQGNSA. The CDR3 region has the DNA TGTGCCAGCAGCTTGTCACGAGATTCCTACGAGCAGTACTTC. The encoded protein is CASSLSRDSYEQYF. Using reference TRBV7-2 and TRBJ2-7 for the parts outside the CDR3, the full variable domain is GAGVSQSPSNKVTEKGKDVELRCDPISGHTALYWYRQSLGQGLEFLIYFQGNSAPDKSGLPSDRFSAERTGGSVSTLTIQRTQQEDSAVYLCASSLSRDSYEQYFGPGTRLTVT.

A few counts support this clone. The genes are TRBV7-2 and TRBJ2-7; TRBD1 agrees at 8 bases. V dropped 4 bases and J dropped 0; count of bases not matched to a gene: 2. CDR1 SGHTA and CDR2 FQGNSA come from the germline V gene. The CDR3 runs to 14 residues. This CDR3 reads CASSWGTGSYEQYF. CDR3 nucleotide sequence: TGTGCCAGCAGCTGGGGGACAGGCTCCTACGAGCAGTACTTC.

The rearrangement links TRBV6-4 to TRBJ2-2; possibly TRBD2 for D (6 bases). CDR1 is MRHNA and CDR2 is SNTAGT in the germline V gene. This CDR3 is built from 15 residues. Deletions cut 3 bases from V and 5 bases from J, with 13 bases between. CDR3 coding DNA: TGTGCCAGCAGTGAGGGGAGGAGGGAAACCGGGGAGCTGTTTTTT. Protein sequence: CASSEGRRETGELFF.

This clone has only one observation. V is TRBV4-3 and J is TRBJ2-4; the match to TRBD2 covers 9 bases. CDR1 LGHNA and CDR2 YSLEER come from the germline V gene. The V and J ends lost 5 bases and 9 bases, in that order; junction bases with no gene match: 8. The CDR3 is 14 amino acids. The CDR3, as DNA: TGCGCCAGCAGCGCGCTAGCGGGGCTGGCCATTCAGTACTTC. Translation: CASSALAGLAIQYF.

This clone showed up just a few times. The chain joins TRBV23-1 to TRBJ2-3; D is unresolved. TRBV23-1 is noted as an ORF with a role that remains uncertain. The CDR3 has 11 amino acids. V was pared by 6 bases and J by 2 bases, with 3 bases between. DNA for the CDR3: TGCGCCAGCAGCCACACAGATACGCAGTATTTT. Translating gives CASSHTDTQYF.

The chain is built from TRBV6-6 and TRBJ2-7; possible D gene TRBD1, 7 bases. The V and J ends lost 6 bases and 3 bases respectively, with 15 bases between them. CDR3 length: 14 amino acids. Germline V lookup: CDR1 MNHNY, CDR2 SVGAGI (reference sequence). This CDR3 is CASSGGTAFYEQYF. CDR3 bases: TGTGCCAGCAGCGGCGGGACAGCCTTCTACGAGCAGTACTTC.

The chain recombines TRBV6-6 with TRBJ2-7, with D perhaps matching TRBD2 (7 bases). Between the trimmed V and J ends, which lost 7 bases and 5 bases, there was a span of 18 bases. The germline V gene has CDR1 MNHNY and CDR2 SVGAGI (reference sequence). This CDR3 has 14 residues. This chain's CDR3 is CASTGGGGVDEQYF. CDR3 DNA: TGTGCCAGCACCGGAGGGGGGGGAGTTGACGAGCAGTACTTC.

This clone came up a few times. The rearrangement joins TRBV6-5 to TRBJ1-1; 7 positions agree with TRBD1. The CDR3 consists of 14 residues. Germline assignment: CDR1 MNHEY and CDR2 SVGAGI. The V and J ends lost 9 bases and 5 bases, in that order; junction bases with no gene match: 12. CDR3 sequence (DNA): TGTGCCAGTCAGACAATCACAGGGGAAACTGAAGCTTTCTTT. Protein product: CASQTITGETEAFF.

V is TRBV19 and J is TRBJ2-3; 12 bases align to TRBD2. V dropped 6 bases and J dropped 1; count of bases not matched to a gene: 2. CDR3 length: 15 residues. CDR1 is LNHDA, CDR2 SQIVND, per germline (reference sequence). The CDR3 nucleotides read TGTGCCAGTAGAGGACTAGCGGGACGCACAGATACGCAGTATTTT. Protein: CASRGLAGRTDTQYF.

This clone was seen only a few times. J is TRBJ2-7 and V is TRBV28; 9 bases are a match to TRBD1. V shed 7 bases, J shed 1 base, and the junction held 11 bases outside the gene matches. Germline CDR1 and CDR2: MDHEN and SYDVKM. There are 16 residues in the CDR3. CDR3 region: CASTLSPGTGSYEQYF. The CDR3 coding sequence is TGTGCCAGCACTTTGTCCCCCGGGACAGGGTCCTACGAGCAGTACTTC.

The chain uses TRBV28 and TRBJ2-1; 16 positions match TRBD2. V was clipped by 8 bases and J by 5 bases; unmatched bases: 9. Germline assignment: CDR1 MDHEN and CDR2 SYDVKM. The CDR3 loop spans 17 amino acids. CDR3 DNA: TGTGCCAGCCGGGGACTAGCGGGAGGGCCGAAGCACAATGAGCAGTTCTTC. Amino acids: CASRGLAGGPKHNEQFF.

The table lists this clone with a few counts. The CDR3 sequence is CASSKAPGQGYPASGSSAKNIQYF. CDR3 nucleotide sequence: TGTGCCAGTAGTAAAGCCCCGGGACAGGGGTATCCGGCTAGCGGGAGTAGTGCCAAAAACATTCAGTACTTC. V usage is TRBV19 and J usage is TRBJ2-4; the D gene could be TRBD1 or TRBD2 (10 bases each). The V end lost 4 bases, the J end lost 1 base, and 38 bases lay between the germline ends. This CDR3 is built from 24 residues. Germline CDR1 is LNHDA and CDR2 is SQIVND (reference sequence).

The chain is built from TRBV19 and TRBJ1-1, with 7 bases that match TRBD1. This CDR3 comprises 15 residues. V lost 4 bases and J lost 0; bases outside the gene matches: 5. CDR1 is LNHDA and CDR2 is SQIVND in the germline V gene (reference sequence). CDR3 residues: CASSTSGTVNTEAFF. As DNA, the CDR3 is TGTGCCAGTAGTACCTCAGGGACAGTGAACACTGAAGCTTTCTTT.

J is TRBJ1-5 and V is TRBV6-5; D is unresolved. The CDR3 is made up of 15 amino acids. The germline CDR1 and CDR2 sequences are MNHEY and SVGAGI. The ends were cut back, 4 bases at V and 0 bases at J, with 10 bases in the middle. CDR3 sequence reads: CASSSRLHSNQPQHF. Written as DNA, the CDR3 is TGTGCCAGCAGTTCCCGACTCCATAGCAATCAGCCCCAGCATTTT.

This chain connects TRBV4-1 to TRBJ1-5; D is ambiguous. This CDR3 has 15 residues. V dropped 1 base and J dropped 5 bases, with 12 bases sitting between them. Germline V gives CDR1 MGHRA, CDR2 YSYEKL. The CDR3 DNA sequence: TGCGCCAGCAGCCAAGCTCCGACTGTTGATCAGCCCCAGCATTTT. As protein: CASSQAPTVDQPQHF.

V usage is TRBV19 and J usage is TRBJ1-1, with 7 positions matching TRBD1. This CDR3 has 16 amino acids. CDR1 is LNHDA, CDR2 SQIVND, per germline (reference sequence). With 4 bases clipped from V and 6 bases from J, the junction kept 14 bases outside the gene matches. The CDR3 coding sequence is TGTGCCAGTAGTACCGGGGGCTACAGGGGAGCAGCTGAAGCTTTCTTT. Amino acid sequence: CASSTGGYRGAAEAFF.

V and J are TRBV25-1 and TRBJ1-6; D not certain. V was shortened by 4 bases and J by 7 bases, with 8 bases between the two germline ends. Germline V gene lookup returns CDR1 MGHDK and CDR2 SYGVNS. CDR3 length equals 13 residues. The CDR3 DNA reads TGTGCCAGCAGTGGCGACGGGAATTCACCCCTCCACTTT. Amino acid sequence: CASSGDGNSPLHF.

This chain uses TRBV14 with TRBJ1-2, with 7 bases aligning to TRBD1. Germline values: CDR1 SGHDN, CDR2 FVKESK. The V segment lost 2 bases and the J segment 3 bases; nucleotides outside the gene matches: 6. The CDR3 runs to 15 residues. This CDR3 reads CASSQSLGTDYGYTF. CDR3 nucleotide sequence: TGTGCCAGCAGCCAATCCCTCGGGACAGACTATGGCTACACCTTC.

In its sample, this clone was seen many times. The CDR3 nucleotides read TGTGCCAGTAGCGCGACTAGCGAGTACAATGAGCAGTTCTTC. Translating gives CASSATSEYNEQFF. The chain has TRBV19 and TRBJ2-1, with 8 bases that match TRBD2. The junction had 5 bases not matched to a gene; V was cut back by 6 bases and J by 4 bases. The CDR3 totals 14 residues. The germline CDR1 and CDR2 sequences are LNHDA and SQIVND (reference sequence). The full variable domain, with the rest looked up from reference TRBV19 and TRBJ2-1, is DGGITQSPKYLFRKEGQNVTLSCEQNLNHDAMYWYRQDPGQGLRLIYYSQIVNDFQKGDIAEGYSVSREKKESFPLTVTSAQKNPTAFYLCASSATSEYNEQFFGPGTRLTVL.

V usage is TRBV7-9 and J usage is TRBJ1-1; weak D call: TRBD1 (6 bases). The V end was cut by 4 bases, the J end by 2 bases, with 11 bases between. Germline-derived CDR1 and CDR2 are SEHNR and FQNEAQ (reference sequence). The CDR3 has 14 residues. CDR3: CASSYRTDNTEAFF. Here the CDR3 DNA reads TGTGCCAGCAGCTATCGGACAGACAACACTGAAGCTTTCTTT.

V is TRBV25-1 and J is TRBJ2-3; 9 positions match TRBD2. Germline lookup yields CDR1 MGHDK and CDR2 SYGVNS. V shed 4 bases and J 5 bases; nucleotides not matched to a gene: 4. The CDR3 has 14 amino acids. The CDR3 spells CASSVKLAGDTQYF. The CDR3 DNA is TGTGCCAGCAGTGTCAAACTAGCGGGAGATACGCAGTATTTT.

The V and J genes are TRBV7-2 and TRBJ1-5, with unresolved D. The CDR3 loop spans 15 amino acids. Between the trimmed V and J ends, which lost 4 bases and 7 bases, there was a span of 17 bases. Per germline, CDR1 SGHTA and CDR2 FQGNSA. CDR3 in DNA: TGTGCCAGCAGCTCGGGCGGAGGAATGGGGCAGCCCCAGCATTTT. It specifies CASSSGGGMGQPQHF.

V and J are TRBV29-1 and TRBJ1-5; D gene ambiguous. Germline V gene lookup returns CDR1 SQVTM and CDR2 ANQGSEA. With 4 bases removed from V and 0 bases from J, the gap between germline ends came to 10 bases. This CDR3 spans 14 amino acids. The CDR3 region is CSVVDNDSNQPQHF. The CDR3, as DNA: TGCAGCGTTGTTGACAACGATAGCAATCAGCCCCAGCATTTT.

The J gene is TRBJ1-1, the V gene TRBV18; D is ambiguous. Deletions cut 5 bases from V and 4 bases from J, with 11 bases between. Looked up from germline, CDR1 is KGHSH and CDR2 is LQKENI. The length of the CDR3 is 13 residues. In nucleotides, the CDR3 is TGTGCCAGCTCAGAATCGGGGAGCACTGAAGCTTTCTTT. Encoded protein: CASSESGSTEAFF.

This clone was picked up one time. The V gene is TRBV10-3, the J gene TRBJ2-2; TRBD2 might be the D (6 bases). This CDR3 contains 15 residues. The V gene's germline CDR1 is ENHRY and CDR2 SYGVKD. V was shortened by 6 bases and J by 0 bases, with 11 bases between the two germline ends. The CDR3 sequence is CAISRTNANTGELFF. The CDR3 DNA reads TGTGCCATCAGCCGGACTAACGCGAACACCGGGGAGCTGTTTTTT.

The chain joins TRBV28 to TRBJ2-2; 8 bases line up with TRBD2. The trim removed 5 bases at V and 12 bases at J, leaving 5 bases unmatched. The germline gives CDR1 MDHEN, CDR2 SYDVKM. CDR3 size: 12 residues. The CDR3: CASSARLAKLFF. The CDR3 nucleotides read TGTGCCAGCAGTGCCAGACTAGCGAAGCTGTTTTTT.

The chain recombines TRBV6-4 with TRBJ2-2, with 8 bases fitting TRBD2. Germline CDR1 reads MRHNA; CDR2 reads SNTAGT. The V segment lost 3 bases and the J segment 6 bases; nucleotides outside the gene matches: 3. The CDR3 length is 14 residues. DNA for the CDR3: TGTGCCAGCAGTGAGGTACTAGCGGCCGGGGAGCTGTTTTTT. The encoded protein is CASSEVLAAGELFF.